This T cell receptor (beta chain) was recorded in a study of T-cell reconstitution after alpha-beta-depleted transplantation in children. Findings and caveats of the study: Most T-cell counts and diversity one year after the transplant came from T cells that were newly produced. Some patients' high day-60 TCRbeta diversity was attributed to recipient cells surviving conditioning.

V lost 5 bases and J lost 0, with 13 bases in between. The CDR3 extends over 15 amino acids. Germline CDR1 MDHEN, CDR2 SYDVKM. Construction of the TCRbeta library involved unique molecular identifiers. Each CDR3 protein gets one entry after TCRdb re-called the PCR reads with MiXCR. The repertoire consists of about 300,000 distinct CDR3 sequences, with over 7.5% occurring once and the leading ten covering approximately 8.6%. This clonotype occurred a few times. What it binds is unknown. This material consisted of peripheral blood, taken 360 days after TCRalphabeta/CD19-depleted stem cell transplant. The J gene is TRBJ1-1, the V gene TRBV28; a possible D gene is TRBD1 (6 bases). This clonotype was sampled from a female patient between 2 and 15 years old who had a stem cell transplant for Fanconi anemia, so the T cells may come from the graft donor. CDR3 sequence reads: CASSASGTMNTEAFF. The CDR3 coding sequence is TGTGCCAGCAGTGCCTCCGGGACAATGAACACTGAAGCTTTCTTT.